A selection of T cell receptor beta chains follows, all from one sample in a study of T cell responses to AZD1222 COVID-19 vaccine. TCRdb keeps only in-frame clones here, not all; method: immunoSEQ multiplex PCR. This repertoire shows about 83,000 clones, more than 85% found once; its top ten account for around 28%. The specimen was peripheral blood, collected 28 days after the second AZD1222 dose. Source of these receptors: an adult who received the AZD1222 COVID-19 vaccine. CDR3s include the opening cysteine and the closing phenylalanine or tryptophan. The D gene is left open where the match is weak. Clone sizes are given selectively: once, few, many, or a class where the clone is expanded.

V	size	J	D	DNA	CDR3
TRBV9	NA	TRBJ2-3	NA	TGTGCCAGCAGCGTTTGGGGGGAAAGCACAGATACGCAGTATTTT	CASSVWGESTDTQYF
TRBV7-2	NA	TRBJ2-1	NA	TGTGCCAGCAGCTTAGGGTCTAGCGACTACAATGAGCAGTTCTTC	CASSLGSSDYNEQFF
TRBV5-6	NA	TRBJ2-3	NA	TGTGCCAGCAGCCCTATCTGGCAGGCTAGCACAGATACGCAGTATTTT	CASSPIWQASTDTQYF
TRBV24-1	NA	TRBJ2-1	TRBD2	TGTGCCACCAGTGATTCTACTAGCGTAAGCTCCTACAATGAGCAGTTCTTC	CATSDSTSVSSYNEQFF
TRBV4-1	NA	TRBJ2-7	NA	TGCGCCAGCAGCCAAGGGGGCGCCGTCTACGAGCAGTACTTC	CASSQGGAVYEQYF
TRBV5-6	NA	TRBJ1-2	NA	TGTGCCAGCAGCTTTAGCAGCCTCGATGGCTACACCTTC	CASSFSSLDGYTF
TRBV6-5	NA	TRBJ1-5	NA	TGTGCCAGCAGCTTACAGGGAGCGAGTAATCAGCCCCAGCATTTT	CASSLQGASNQPQHF
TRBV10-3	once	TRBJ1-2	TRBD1	TGTGCCATCAGAAGACAGGGTAGGACGGGTGGCTACACCTTC	CAIRRQGRTGGYTF
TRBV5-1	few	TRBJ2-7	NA	TGCGCCAGCAGCTTTGCGGAGAACTACGAGCAGTACTTC	CASSFAENYEQYF
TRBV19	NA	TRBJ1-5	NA	TGTGCCAGTACGACAACAACTTTGGGTCAGCCCCAGCATTTT	CASTTTTLGQPQHF
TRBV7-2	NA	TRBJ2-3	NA	TGTGCCAGCGGGAAGGGACCAGCGGATACGCAGTATTTT	CASGKGPADTQYF
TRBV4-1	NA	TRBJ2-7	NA	TGCGCCAGCAGCCAAGATTCGGGAGCCTACGAGCAGTACTTC	CASSQDSGAYEQYF
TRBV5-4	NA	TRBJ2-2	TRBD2	TGTGCCAGCAGCCGTACTAGCGCTGGGGCCGGGGAGCTGTTTTTT	CASSRTSAGAGELFF
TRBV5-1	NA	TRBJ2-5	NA	TGCGCCAGCAGCCCGGGACGGCACCAAGAGACCCAGTACTTC	CASSPGRHQETQYF
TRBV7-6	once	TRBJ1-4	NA	TGTGCCAGCAGCTTAGCGGCCAGCCCGATTACAACTAATGAAAAACTGTTTTTT	CASSLAASPITTNEKLFF
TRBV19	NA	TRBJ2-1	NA	TGTGCCAGTAGTATTGGACCCAGCGGCTCCTACAATGAGCAGTTCTTC	CASSIGPSGSYNEQFF
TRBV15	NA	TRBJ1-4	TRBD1	TGTGCCACCAGCAGAGAAACCGGGACAGGGGGTGAAAAACTGTTTTTT	CATSRETGTGGEKLFF
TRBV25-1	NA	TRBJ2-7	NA	TGTGCCAGCAGTCAAGCAATCTCCTACGAGCAGTACTTC	CASSQAISYEQYF
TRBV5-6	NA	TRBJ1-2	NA	TGTGCCAGCAGCTTGGTGGCGGGGCACAATGGCTACACCTTC	CASSLVAGHNGYTF
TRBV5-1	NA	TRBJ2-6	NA	TGCGCCAGCAGCTTGGGAGGGTCTGGGGCCAACGTCCTGACTTTC	CASSLGGSGANVLTF
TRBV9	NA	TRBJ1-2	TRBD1	TGTGCCAGCAGCGTAGGACCCGGGACAGACTATGGCTACACCTTC	CASSVGPGTDYGYTF
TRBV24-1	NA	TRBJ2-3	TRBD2	TGTGCCACCAGTGGGGGACTACTTGCTAGCACAGATACGCAGTATTTT	CATSGGLLASTDTQYF
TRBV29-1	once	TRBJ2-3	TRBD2	TGCAGCGTTGGGCGGGAGTGGGATACGCAGTATTTT	CSVGREWDTQYF
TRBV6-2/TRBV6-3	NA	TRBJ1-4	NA	TGTGCCAGCAGTTACGCTGAAAAACTGTTTTTT	CASSYAEKLFF
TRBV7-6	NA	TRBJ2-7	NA	TGTGCCAGCAGCCCGAGGACTATGCTTACCCACTACGAGCAGTACTTC	CASSPRTMLTHYEQYF
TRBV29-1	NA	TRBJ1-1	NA	TGCAGCGTGGCCGGGGGGGGCACTGAAGCTTTCTTT	CSVAGGGTEAFF
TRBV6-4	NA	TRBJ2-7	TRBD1	TGTGCCAGCAGCCCGGACAGGGAATCCTACGAGCAGTACTTC	CASSPDRESYEQYF
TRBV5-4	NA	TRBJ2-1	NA	TGTGCCAGCAGCTTGGTAGGTGTGAGGGAGGATGAGCAGTTCTTC	CASSLVGVREDEQFF
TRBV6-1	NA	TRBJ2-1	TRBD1	TGTGCCAGCAGTGAAGGGACAGGGGGCGGCAATGAGCAGTTCTTC	CASSEGTGGGNEQFF
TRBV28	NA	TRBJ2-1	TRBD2	TGTGCCAGCACCTTGGGGGGACTAGCGTACTACAATGAGCAGTTCTTC	CASTLGGLAYYNEQFF
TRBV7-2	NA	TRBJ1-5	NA	TGTGCCAGCAGCTTAGTTTCAGCCTCAGGGACGGCCCAGCATTTT	CASSLVSASGTAQHF
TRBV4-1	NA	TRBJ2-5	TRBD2	TGCGCCAGCAGCCAAGAAGGGTCTAGCGGCCAAGAGACCCAGTACTTC	CASSQEGSSGQETQYF
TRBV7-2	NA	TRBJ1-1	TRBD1	TGTGCCAGCAGCACCTTCCCCAGGGGGAGGACTGAAGCTTTCTTT	CASSTFPRGRTEAFF
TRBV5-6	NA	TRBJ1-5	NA	TGTGCCAGCAGCTTCGGCGTCACTAGCAATCAGCCCCAGCATTTT	CASSFGVTSNQPQHF
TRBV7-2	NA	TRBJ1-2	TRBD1	TGTGCCAGCAGCTTAAACAGGGGTTTCGATGGCTACACCTTC	CASSLNRGFDGYTF
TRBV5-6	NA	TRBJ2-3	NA	TGTGCCAGCAGCCATAGCACAGATACGCAGTATTTT	CASSHSTDTQYF
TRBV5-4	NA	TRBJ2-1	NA	TGTGCCAGCAGCTTTTTAGCCGGGACGGCCGTCTACAATGAGCAGTTCTTC	CASSFLAGTAVYNEQFF
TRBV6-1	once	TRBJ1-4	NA	TGTGCCAGCAGTGAAGGGACCCGGGGAGGTGAAAAACTGTTTTTT	CASSEGTRGGEKLFF
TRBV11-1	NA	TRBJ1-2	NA	TGTGCCAGCAGCGAACACTCGAGCAGTGCCTATGGCTACACCTTC	CASSEHSSSAYGYTF
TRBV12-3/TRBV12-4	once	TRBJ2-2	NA	TGTGCCAGCAGTTTACAGGGCGGGGAGCTGTTTTTT	CASSLQGGELFF